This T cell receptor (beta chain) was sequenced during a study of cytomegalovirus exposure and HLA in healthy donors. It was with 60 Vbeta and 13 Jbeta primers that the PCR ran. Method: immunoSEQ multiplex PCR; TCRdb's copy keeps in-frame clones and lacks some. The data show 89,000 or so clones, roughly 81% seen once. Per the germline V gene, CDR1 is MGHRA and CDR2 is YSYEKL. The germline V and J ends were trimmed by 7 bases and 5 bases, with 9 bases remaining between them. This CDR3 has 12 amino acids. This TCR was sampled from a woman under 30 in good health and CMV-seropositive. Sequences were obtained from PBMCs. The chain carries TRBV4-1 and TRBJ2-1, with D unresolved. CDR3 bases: TGCGCCAGCAATGGCGGAAACAATGAGCAGTTCTTC. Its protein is CASNGGNNEQFF.